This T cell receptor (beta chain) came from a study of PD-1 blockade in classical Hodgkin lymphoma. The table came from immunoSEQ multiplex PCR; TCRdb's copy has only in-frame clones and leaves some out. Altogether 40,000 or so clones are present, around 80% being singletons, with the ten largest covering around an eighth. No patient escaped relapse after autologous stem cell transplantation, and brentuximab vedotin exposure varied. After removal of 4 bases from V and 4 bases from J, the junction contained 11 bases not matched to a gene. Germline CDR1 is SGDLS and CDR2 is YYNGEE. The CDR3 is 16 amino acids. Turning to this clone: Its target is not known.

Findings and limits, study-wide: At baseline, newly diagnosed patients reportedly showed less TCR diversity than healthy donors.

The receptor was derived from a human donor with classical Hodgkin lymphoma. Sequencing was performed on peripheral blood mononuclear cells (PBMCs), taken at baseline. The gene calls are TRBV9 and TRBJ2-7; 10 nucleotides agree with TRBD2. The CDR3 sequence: CASSLERGGLKYEQYF. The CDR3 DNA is TGTGCCAGCAGCTTGGAGCGGGGGGGCCTAAAATACGAGCAGTACTTC.